The 3 T cell receptor beta chains below were found in one sample sequenced in a study of prognosis after radiotherapy for stage I lung cancer. Starting from genomic DNA, TCR beta CDR3 was amplified through two-round multiplex PCR. Primers specific to each TRBV and TRBJ gene drove first-round PCR. Each CDR3 protein gets one entry after TCRdb re-called the multiplex PCR reads with MiXCR. The table has roughly 14,000 distinct CDR3 sequences, around 32% seen once. The material sequenced was PBMCs, taken before or after stereotactic body radiation therapy (not recorded which). These receptors came from a donor over 45 with non-small cell lung cancer.

Ten or more counts support this clonotype. The V gene is TRBV6-1, the J gene TRBJ2-3; 8 bases line up with TRBD1. Germline values: CDR1 MNHNS, CDR2 SASEGT. There are 14 residues in the CDR3. With 5 bases clipped from V and 2 bases from J, the junction kept 3 bases outside the gene matches. This CDR3 is CASSMTGATDTQYF. CDR3 in DNA: TGTGCCAGCAGTATGACAGGGGCCACAGATACGCAGTATTTT.

This clonotype has a count of ten or more. The chain joins TRBV5-1 to TRBJ1-1; D is perhaps TRBD1 (6 bases). CDR1 and CDR2 from the germline V gene are SGHRS and YFSETQ. The CDR3 covers 14 residues. V gave up 4 bases and J gave up 5 bases, with 15 bases separating them. CDR3: CASSPAGAETEAFF. The CDR3 nucleotides are TGCGCCAGCAGCCCGGCAGGGGCTGAAACTGAAGCTTTCTTT.

This clonotype appeared many times. The CDR3 region has the DNA TGTGCCAGCAGCTTGGCCCTTGGACTGAATGAGCAGTTCTTC. Amino acids: CASSLALGLNEQFF. The chain is built from TRBV5-6 and TRBJ2-1; tentative D call: TRBD2 (5 bases). Trimming removed 0 bases at V and 7 bases at J, with 11 bases between. CDR1 is SGHDT and CDR2 is YYEEEE in the germline V gene. This CDR3 has 14 residues.